The 13 T cell receptor beta chains below were found in one sample sequenced in a study of blood T cells in healthy people across ages. Together with a sample-barcoded 5' primer, a J-beta primer mix was included in a second PCR lasting about 7 to 12 cycles. TCRdb reanalysed the 5' RACE reads using MiXCR and keeps one entry per CDR3 protein. The table has under 2 million distinct CDR3 sequences, 34% seen once. Source material: blood. The source of these receptors is a woman in her thirties in good health.

About this clonotype: A read error may produce the germline difference seen at one junction end. The DNA of the CDR3 is TGTGCCAGCAGCGTAGAGGGTCTTACAGGTACGCAGTATTTT. Translated, it gives CASSVEGLTGTQYF. V is TRBV9 and J is TRBJ2-3, with D maybe TRBD1 (5 bases). This CDR3 comprises 14 residues. Germline lookup yields CDR1 SGDLS and CDR2 YYNGEE.

This chain joins TRBV11-2 and TRBJ1-1; unclear D gene. The V end lost 4 bases, the J end lost 1 base, and 7 bases lay between the germline ends. The germline CDR1 and CDR2 sequences are SGHAT and FQNNGV. This CDR3 region has 13 residues. For the CDR3, the DNA is TGTGCCAGCAGCTCGCTCTCGAACACTGAAGCTTTCTTT. Translated, it gives CASSSLSNTEAFF.

The J gene is TRBJ2-7, the V gene TRBV7-9; TRBD2 agrees at 12 bases. Germline V gives CDR1 SEHNR, CDR2 FQNEAQ (reference sequence). The CDR3 runs to 15 residues. Trimming cost V 5 bases and J 6 bases; bases outside gene matches: 8. Here the CDR3 reads CASSREGLAGSEQYF. CDR3 DNA: TGTGCCAGCAGCAGGGAGGGACTAGCGGGCTCCGAGCAGTACTTC. Combining the CDR3 with reference TRBV7-9 and TRBJ2-7 gives the whole variable domain DTGVSQNPRHKITKRGQNVTFRCDPISEHNRLYWYRQTLGQGPEFLTYFQNEAQLEKSRLLSDRFSAERPKGSFSTLEIQRTEQGDSAMYLCASSREGLAGSEQYFGPGTRLTVT.

In DNA form, the CDR3 reads TGCAGTGCTAGAGGTGGGGGGGACCACTCCTACAATGAGCAGTTCTTC. Protein: CSARGGGDHSYNEQFF. The chain combines TRBV20-1 with TRBJ2-1; 7 positions match TRBD2. The CDR3 length is 16 residues. The germline gives CDR1 DFQATT, CDR2 SNEGSKA (reference sequence). V shed 1 base and J 0 bases; nucleotides not matched to a gene: 6.

This clonotype was counted only a few times. The chain employs TRBV6-1 and TRBJ2-5; 10 bases align to TRBD1. This CDR3 region has 12 residues. J was trimmed by 5 bases and V by 7 bases; bases with no gene match: 1. Germline CDR1 is MNHNS and CDR2 is SASEGT. The CDR3 sequence is CASKGQGETQYF. The CDR3 DNA sequence: TGTGCCAGCAAGGGACAGGGGGAGACCCAGTACTTC.

This clonotype appeared a single time. The V and J genes are TRBV20-1 and TRBJ1-4; a weak D match, TRBD1 (5 bases). There are 14 residues in the CDR3. Per germline, CDR1 DFQATT and CDR2 SNEGSKA (reference sequence). With 6 bases removed from V and 8 bases from J, the gap between germline ends came to 19 bases. CDR3: CSAQSAGAVEKLFF. The CDR3, as DNA: TGCAGTGCCCAAAGCGCCGGGGCTGTAGAAAAACTGTTTTTT.

This chain uses TRBV6-1 with TRBJ1-1; no clear D. CDR3 size: 14 residues. Germline CDR1 is MNHNS and CDR2 is SASEGT. V was cut by 8 bases and J by 1 base, with 14 bases left in between. CDR3 nucleotides: TGTGCCAGCCGAAAGGGTCTCGCGAACACTGAAGCTTTCTTT. Its protein is CASRKGLANTEAFF.

The J gene is TRBJ1-5, the V gene TRBV20-1; weak D call: TRBD1 (6 bases). This CDR3 contains 13 residues. Looked up from germline, CDR1 is DFQATT and CDR2 is SNEGSKA (reference sequence). The V and J ends lost 5 bases and 6 bases respectively, with 14 bases between them. CDR3 region: CSASKEGGQPQHF. The CDR3 bases are TGCAGTGCTTCCAAGGAGGGGGGTCAGCCCCAGCATTTT.

This clonotype was detected many times. The chain combines TRBV4-1 with TRBJ2-7, with D possibly matching TRBD1 (5 bases). CDR3 length equals 15 residues. The V end was cut by 1 base, the J end by 2 bases, with 12 bases between. Germline CDR1 is MGHRA and CDR2 is YSYEKL. The CDR3 sequence is CASSQVSQGTYEQYF. DNA of the CDR3: TGCGCCAGCAGCCAAGTGAGTCAGGGCACCTACGAGCAGTACTTC.

The chain couples TRBV5-1 to TRBJ2-1; a weak D match, TRBD2 (6 bases). Trimming took 4 bases from V and 10 from J, leaving 21 bases between them. Germline V lookup: CDR1 SGHRS, CDR2 YFSETQ. The CDR3 length is 15 residues. The CDR3 region is CASSPEAGPAYEQFF. CDR3 nucleotide sequence: TGCGCCAGCAGCCCAGAAGCGGGTCCCGCCTACGAGCAGTTCTTC. Complete variable domain (other parts from reference TRBV5-1 and TRBJ2-1): KAGVTQTPRYLIKTRGQQVTLSCSPISGHRSVSWYQQTPGQGLQFLFEYFSETQRNKGNFPGRFSGRQFSNSRSEMNVSTLELGDSALYLCASSPEAGPAYEQFFGPGTRLTVL.

This clonotype was counted between two and nine times. The chain recombines TRBV12-3 or TRBV12-4 with TRBJ1-2, with 8 positions matching TRBD1. The CDR3 extends over 17 amino acids. After removal of 0 bases from V and 4 bases from J, the junction contained 10 bases not matched to a gene. CDR3 residues: CASSLAGRSQGGYGYTF. The CDR3 coding sequence is TGTGCCAGCAGTTTAGCGGGGAGGTCACAGGGGGGCTATGGCTACACCTTC.

The rearrangement uses TRBV28 and TRBJ2-7; D possibly corresponds to TRBD2 (5 bases). This CDR3 region has 17 residues. The germline V gene has CDR1 MDHEN and CDR2 SYDVKM. Between the trimmed V and J ends, which lost 5 bases and 6 bases, there was a span of 26 bases. The CDR3 sequence: CASSQFKWLGPGGEQYF. The CDR3 DNA reads as TGTGCCAGCAGTCAATTCAAATGGCTAGGGCCCGGAGGCGAGCAGTACTTC.

The chain uses TRBV2 and TRBJ2-3, with D tentatively TRBD2 (5 bases). This CDR3 comprises 14 residues. Trimming left V 5 bases short and J 5 bases short, with 14 bases between. Germline CDR1 reads SNHLY; CDR2 reads FYNNEI. The CDR3 sequence is CASSLRDGRDTQYF. The CDR3 region has the DNA TGTGCCAGCAGTTTACGGGATGGCCGAGATACGCAGTATTTT.